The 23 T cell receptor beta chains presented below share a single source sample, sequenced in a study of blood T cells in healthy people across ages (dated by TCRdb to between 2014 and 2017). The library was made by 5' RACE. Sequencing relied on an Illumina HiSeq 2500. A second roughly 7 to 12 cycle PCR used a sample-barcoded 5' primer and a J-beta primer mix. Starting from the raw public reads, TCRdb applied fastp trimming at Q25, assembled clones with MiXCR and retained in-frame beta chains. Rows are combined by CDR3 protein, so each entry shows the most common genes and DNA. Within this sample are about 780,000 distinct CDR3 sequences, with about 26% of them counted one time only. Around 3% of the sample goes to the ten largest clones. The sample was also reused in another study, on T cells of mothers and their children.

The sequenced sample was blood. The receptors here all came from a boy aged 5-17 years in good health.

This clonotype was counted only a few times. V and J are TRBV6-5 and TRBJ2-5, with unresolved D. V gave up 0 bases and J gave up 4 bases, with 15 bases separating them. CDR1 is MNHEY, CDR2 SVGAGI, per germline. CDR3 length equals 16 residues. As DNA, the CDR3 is TGTGCCAGCAGTTACTCGTGGCATGGGGTGGGAGAGACCCAGTACTTC. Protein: CASSYSWHGVGETQYF.

CDR3 amino acids: CASSPTGYYGYTF. As DNA, the CDR3 is TGTGCCAGCAGCCCCACAGGCTACTATGGCTACACCTTC. The chain couples TRBV3-1 to TRBJ1-2, with TRBD1 as a possible D gene (5 bases). The length of the CDR3 is 13 residues. CDR1 and CDR2 from the germline V gene are LGHDT and YNNKEL (reference sequence). The V end lost 4 bases, the J end lost 3 bases, and 9 bases lay between the germline ends.

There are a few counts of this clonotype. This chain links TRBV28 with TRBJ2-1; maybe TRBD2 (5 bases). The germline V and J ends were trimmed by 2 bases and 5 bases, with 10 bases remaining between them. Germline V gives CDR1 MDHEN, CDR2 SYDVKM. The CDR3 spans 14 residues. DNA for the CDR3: TGTGCCAGCAGTTTACTAGCAGAGCACAATGAGCAGTTCTTC. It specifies CASSLLAEHNEQFF. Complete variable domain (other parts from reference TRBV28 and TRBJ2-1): DVKVTQSSRYLVKRTGEKVFLECVQDMDHENMFWYRQDPGLGLRLIYFSYDVKMKEKGDIPEGYSVSREKKERFSLILESASTNQTSMYLCASSLLAEHNEQFFGPGTRLTVL.

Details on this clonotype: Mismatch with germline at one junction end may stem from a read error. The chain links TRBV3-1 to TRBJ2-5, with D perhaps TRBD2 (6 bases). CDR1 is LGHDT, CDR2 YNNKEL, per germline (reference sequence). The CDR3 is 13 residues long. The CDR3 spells CASSPDYQEAQYF. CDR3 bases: TGTGCCAGCAGCCCGGACTATCAAGAGGCCCAGTACTTC.

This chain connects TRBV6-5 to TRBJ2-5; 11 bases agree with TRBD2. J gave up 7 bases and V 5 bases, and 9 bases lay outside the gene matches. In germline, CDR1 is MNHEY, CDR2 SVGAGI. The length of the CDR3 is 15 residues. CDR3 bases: TGTGCCAGCAGTCCCCTGACTAGCGGGGCTGGGACCCAGTACTTC. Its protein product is CASSPLTSGAGTQYF.

Written as DNA, the CDR3 is TGTGCCAGCAGCCGCTTTAGCGGGGTTTACAATGAGCAGTTCTTC. It codes for CASSRFSGVYNEQFF. The rearrangement joins TRBV14 to TRBJ2-5, with TRBD2 matching over 8 bases. The J call may be mistaken, given a closer DNA end match to TRBJ2-1. CDR3 length: 15 amino acids. Germline CDR1 SGHDN, CDR2 FVKESK.

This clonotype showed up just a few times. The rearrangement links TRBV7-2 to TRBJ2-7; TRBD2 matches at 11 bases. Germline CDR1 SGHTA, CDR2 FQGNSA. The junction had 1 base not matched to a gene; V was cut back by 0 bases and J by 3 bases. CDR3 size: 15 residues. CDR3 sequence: CASSLATSGDYEQYF. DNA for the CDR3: TGTGCCAGCAGCTTAGCGACTAGCGGGGACTACGAGCAGTACTTC.

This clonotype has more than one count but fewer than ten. In DNA form, the CDR3 reads TGCAGCGTCGGCGCTACAGGGGTGAATGGCTACACCTTC. This codes for CSVGATGVNGYTF. The rearrangement uses TRBV29-1 and TRBJ1-2; the match to TRBD1 covers 7 bases. CDR1 is SQVTM and CDR2 is ANQGSEA in the germline V gene. V was pared by 6 bases and J by 6 bases, with 10 bases of the junction left unmatched. CDR3 length equals 13 residues.

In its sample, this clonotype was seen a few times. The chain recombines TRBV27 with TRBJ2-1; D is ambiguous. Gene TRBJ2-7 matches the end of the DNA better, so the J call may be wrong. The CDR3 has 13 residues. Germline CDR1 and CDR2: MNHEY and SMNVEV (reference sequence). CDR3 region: CASSLSSSWEQYF. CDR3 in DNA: TGTGCCAGCAGTTTATCGAGTTCCTGGGAGCAGTACTTC.

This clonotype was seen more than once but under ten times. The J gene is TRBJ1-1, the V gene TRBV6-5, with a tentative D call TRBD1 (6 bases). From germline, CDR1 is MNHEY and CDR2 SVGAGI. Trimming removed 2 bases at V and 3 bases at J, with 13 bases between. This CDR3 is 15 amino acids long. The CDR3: CASSYVGGLDTEAFF. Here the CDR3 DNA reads TGTGCCAGCAGTTACGTGGGGGGGCTAGACACTGAAGCTTTCTTT.

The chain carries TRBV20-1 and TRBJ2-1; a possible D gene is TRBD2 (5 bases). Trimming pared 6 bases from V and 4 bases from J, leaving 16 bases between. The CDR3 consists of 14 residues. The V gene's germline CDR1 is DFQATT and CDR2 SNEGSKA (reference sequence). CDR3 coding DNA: TGCAGTGCCCACAGCGGCTATCGGTACAATGAGCAGTTCTTC. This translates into CSAHSGYRYNEQFF.

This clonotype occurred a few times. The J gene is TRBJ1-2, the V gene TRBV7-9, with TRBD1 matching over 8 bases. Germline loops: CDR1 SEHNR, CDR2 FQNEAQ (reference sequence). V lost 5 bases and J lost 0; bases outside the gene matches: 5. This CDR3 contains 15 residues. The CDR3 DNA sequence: TGTGCCAGCAGCGAATACAGGGGGACTAACTATGGCTACACCTTC. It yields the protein CASSEYRGTNYGYTF.

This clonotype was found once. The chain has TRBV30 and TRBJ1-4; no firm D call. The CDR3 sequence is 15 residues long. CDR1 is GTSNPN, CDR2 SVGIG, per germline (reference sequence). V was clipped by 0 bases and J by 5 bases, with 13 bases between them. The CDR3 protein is CAWSVRRTRNEKLFF. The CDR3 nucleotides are TGTGCCTGGAGTGTACGTCGGACGCGAAATGAAAAACTGTTTTTT.

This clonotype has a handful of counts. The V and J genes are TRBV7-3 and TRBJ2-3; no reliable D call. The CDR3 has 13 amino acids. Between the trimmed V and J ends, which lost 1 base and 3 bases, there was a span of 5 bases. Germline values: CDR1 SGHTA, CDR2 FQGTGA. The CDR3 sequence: CASSLIATDTQYF. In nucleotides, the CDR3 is TGTGCCAGCAGCTTAATTGCGACAGATACGCAGTATTTT.

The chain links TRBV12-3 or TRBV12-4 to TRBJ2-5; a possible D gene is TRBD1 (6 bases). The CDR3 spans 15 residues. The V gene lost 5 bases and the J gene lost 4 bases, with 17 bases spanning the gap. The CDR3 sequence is CASSTARGYGETQYF. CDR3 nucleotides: TGTGCCAGCAGTACCGCTAGGGGGTATGGAGAGACCCAGTACTTC.

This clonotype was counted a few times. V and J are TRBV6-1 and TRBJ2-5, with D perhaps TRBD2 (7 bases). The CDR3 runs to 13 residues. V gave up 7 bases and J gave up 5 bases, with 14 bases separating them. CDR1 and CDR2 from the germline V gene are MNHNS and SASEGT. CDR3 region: CASTKGGTETQYF. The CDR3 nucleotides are TGTGCCAGCACGAAGGGGGGGACGGAGACCCAGTACTTC.

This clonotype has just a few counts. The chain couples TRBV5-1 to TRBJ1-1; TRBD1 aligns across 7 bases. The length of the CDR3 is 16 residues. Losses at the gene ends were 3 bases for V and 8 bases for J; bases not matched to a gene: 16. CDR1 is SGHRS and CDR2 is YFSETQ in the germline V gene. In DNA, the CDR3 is TGCGCCAGCAGCTACAGGGGCCCGGTGGGGTTTGTCGAAGCTTTCTTT. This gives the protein CASSYRGPVGFVEAFF.

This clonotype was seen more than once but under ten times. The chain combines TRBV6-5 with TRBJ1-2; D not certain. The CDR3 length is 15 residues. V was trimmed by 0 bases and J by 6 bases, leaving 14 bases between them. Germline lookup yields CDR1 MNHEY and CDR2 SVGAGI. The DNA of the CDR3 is TGTGCCAGCAGTTACTCGCTACAAGGGAACAATGGCTACACCTTC. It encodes CASSYSLQGNNGYTF.

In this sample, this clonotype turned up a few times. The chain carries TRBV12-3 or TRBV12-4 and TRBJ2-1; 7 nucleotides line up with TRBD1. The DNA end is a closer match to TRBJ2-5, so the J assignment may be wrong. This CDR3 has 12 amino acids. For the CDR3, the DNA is TGTGCCAGCAAGGCAGGGGGAGAGACCCAGTACTTC. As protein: CASKAGGETQYF.

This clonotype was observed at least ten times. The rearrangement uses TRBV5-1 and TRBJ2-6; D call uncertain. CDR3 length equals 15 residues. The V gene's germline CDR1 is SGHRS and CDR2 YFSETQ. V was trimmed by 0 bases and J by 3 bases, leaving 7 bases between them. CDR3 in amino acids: CASSLVRVGANVLTF. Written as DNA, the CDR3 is TGCGCCAGCAGCTTGGTACGGGTTGGGGCCAACGTCCTGACTTTC.

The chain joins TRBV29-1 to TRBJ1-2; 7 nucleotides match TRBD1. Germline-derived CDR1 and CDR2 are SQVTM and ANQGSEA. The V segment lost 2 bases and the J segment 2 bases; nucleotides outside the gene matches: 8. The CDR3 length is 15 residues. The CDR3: CSVEQRIQGNYGYTF. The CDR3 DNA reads TGCAGCGTTGAACAAAGGATACAGGGGAACTATGGCTACACCTTC.

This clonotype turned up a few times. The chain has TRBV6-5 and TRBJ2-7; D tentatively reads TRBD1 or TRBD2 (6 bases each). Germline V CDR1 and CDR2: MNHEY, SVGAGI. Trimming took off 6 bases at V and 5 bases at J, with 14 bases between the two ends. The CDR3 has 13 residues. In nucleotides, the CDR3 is TGTGCCAGCAGGGCCGTGGGGGGCCACGAGCAGTACTTC. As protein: CASRAVGGHEQYF.

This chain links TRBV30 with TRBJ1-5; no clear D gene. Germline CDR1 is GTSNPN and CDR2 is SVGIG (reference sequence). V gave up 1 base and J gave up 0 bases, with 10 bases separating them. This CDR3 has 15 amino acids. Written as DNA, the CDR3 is TGTGCCTGGAGTGACGGCACCCATAGCAATCAGCCCCAGCATTTT. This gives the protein CAWSDGTHSNQPQHF.